This passage covers 21 T cell receptor beta chains from one sample sequenced in a study of post-analysis software for immune sequencing data. Findings and caveats of the study: Comparison of patients with controls showed about 5 TRBV segments more frequent in patients, TRBV5-6, TRBV5-1 and TRBV20-1 among them.

Prepared libraries of TCR beta cDNA carried unique molecular identifiers. MiXCR, run by TCRdb on the PCR reads, gives a single entry per CDR3 protein. The repertoire holds 740,000 or so distinct CDR3 sequences, with approximately 53% as singletons. The antigens for these receptors are not known. The sample was blood. The source of these receptors is a girl between 10 and 17 years old with multiple sclerosis.

The J gene is TRBJ2-3, the V gene TRBV7-3; D not certain. Germline V gene lookup returns CDR1 SGHTA and CDR2 FQGTGA. The CDR3 consists of 14 residues. Trimming left V 2 bases short and J 2 bases short, with 8 bases between. As DNA, the CDR3 is TGTGCCAGCAGCTTATTGGGCCACACAGATACGCAGTATTTT. Its protein product is CASSLLGHTDTQYF.

The genes are TRBV5-1 and TRBJ1-6; 8 bases fit TRBD1. Germline CDR1 is SGHRS and CDR2 is YFSETQ. CDR3 size: 15 residues. J lost 7 bases, V lost 4 bases, and 7 bases had no gene match. The chain's CDR3 is CASSERTGNNSPLHF. The CDR3 region has the DNA TGCGCCAGCAGCGAAAGGACAGGGAACAATTCACCCCTCCACTTT.

The gene calls are TRBV12-3 or TRBV12-4 and TRBJ2-1, with 13 bases that match TRBD2. The CDR3 totals 16 residues. J gave up 3 bases and V 7 bases, and 6 bases lay outside the gene matches. CDR3 sequence reads: CASNKGLAGVYNEQFF. The CDR3 nucleotides read TGTGCCAGCAACAAAGGACTAGCGGGAGTCTACAATGAGCAGTTCTTC.

This chain links TRBV3-1 with TRBJ2-5; D gene unclear. V dropped 3 bases and J dropped 11 bases, with 13 bases sitting between them. This CDR3 spans 12 amino acids. CDR1 is LGHDT, CDR2 YNNKEL, per germline (reference sequence). The CDR3 coding sequence is TGTGCCAGCAGCCACCAGACCAATGAGCAGTACTTC. This translates into CASSHQTNEQYF.

V gene TRBV5-1 combines with J gene TRBJ2-5; weak D call: TRBD1 (7 bases). V dropped 4 bases and J dropped 2 bases, with 15 bases sitting between them. Germline assignment: CDR1 SGHRS and CDR2 YFSETQ. This CDR3 has 15 amino acids. CDR3 coding DNA: TGCGCCAGCAGCGGAGGGACAGCAGTTCAAGAGACCCAGTACTTC. Encoded protein: CASSGGTAVQETQYF.

The V call is TRBV7-3, the J call TRBJ2-6; D not resolved. CDR1 and CDR2 from the germline V gene are SGHTA and FQGTGA. The V and J ends lost 1 base and 13 bases respectively, with 8 bases between them. The CDR3 has 12 residues. The CDR3 nucleotides read TGTGCCAGCAGCTTAAACATGGGGGTCCTGACTTTC. Its translation is CASSLNMGVLTF. Full variable domain (remainder filled in from reference TRBV7-3 and TRBJ2-6): GAGVSQTPSNKVTEKGKYVELRCDPISGHTALYWYRQSLGQGPEFLIYFQGTGAADDSGLPNDRFFAVRPEGSVSTLKIQRTERGDSAVYLCASSLNMGVLTFGAGSRLTVL.

V usage is TRBV6-6 and J usage is TRBJ1-2; D is perhaps TRBD1 (5 bases). CDR3 size: 13 residues. V was shortened by 6 bases and J by 4 bases, with 12 bases between the two germline ends. Germline CDR1 is MNHNY and CDR2 is SVGAGI (reference sequence). CDR3 sequence reads: CASRLQGGYGYTF. DNA of the CDR3: TGTGCCAGCAGACTTCAGGGTGGCTATGGCTACACCTTC.

V usage is TRBV7-2 and J usage is TRBJ1-2; 9 positions agree with TRBD1. Losses at the gene ends were 0 bases for V and 2 bases for J; bases not matched to a gene: 7. Germline CDR1 reads SGHTA; CDR2 reads FQGNSA. This CDR3 is built from 17 residues. The CDR3: CASSLAIQGARNYGYTF. DNA for the CDR3: TGTGCCAGCAGCTTAGCGATACAGGGGGCCCGGAACTATGGCTACACCTTC. The full variable domain, its missing parts supplied by reference TRBV7-2 and TRBJ1-2, is GAGVSQSPSNKVTEKGKDVELRCDPISGHTALYWYRQSLGQGLEFLIYFQGNSAPDKSGLPSDRFSAERTGGSVSTLTIQRTQQEDSAVYLCASSLAIQGARNYGYTFGSGTRLTVV.

Here the CDR3 DNA reads TGTGCCAGCTCACCAGGACAGGGGAGGAACACTGAAGCTTTCTTT. Amino acids: CASSPGQGRNTEAFF. The chain couples TRBV18 to TRBJ1-1; 9 bases fit TRBD1. V shed 2 bases, J shed 1 base, and the junction held 2 bases outside the gene matches. Per the germline V gene, CDR1 is KGHSH and CDR2 is LQKENI. This CDR3 is built from 15 residues.

This chain links TRBV5-1 with TRBJ2-3; D is ambiguous. Trimming left V 2 bases short and J 0 bases short, with 10 bases between. CDR3 length: 15 residues. Germline V gene lookup returns CDR1 SGHRS and CDR2 YFSETQ. The CDR3 region has the DNA TGCGCCAGCAGCTTTCCGAGACCAAGCACAGATACGCAGTATTTT. Residues: CASSFPRPSTDTQYF.

The rearrangement uses TRBV14 and TRBJ2-1, with 9 bases fitting TRBD2. The CDR3 spans 13 residues. Trimming at V came to 8 bases and at J to 4 bases, leaving 3 bases not matched to a gene. Germline V gene sequence: CDR1 SGHDN, CDR2 FVKESK. CDR3 sequence: CASHLAGYNEQFF. CDR3 coding DNA: TGTGCCAGCCACCTAGCGGGATACAATGAGCAGTTCTTC.

This clonotype was seen a few times. The chain joins TRBV19 to TRBJ1-5; 8 bases map to TRBD1. This CDR3 has 15 amino acids. The germline V gene has CDR1 LNHDA and CDR2 SQIVND (reference sequence). The V segment lost 1 base and the J segment 7 bases; nucleotides outside the gene matches: 6. CDR3 protein: CASSIGTGGGQPQHF. The CDR3 DNA follows: TGTGCCAGTAGTATAGGAACAGGGGGTGGGCAGCCCCAGCATTTT.

This clonotype has only a few counts. The chain employs TRBV7-7 and TRBJ1-4, with D unclear. There are 13 residues in the CDR3. The ends were cut back, 5 bases at V and 5 bases at J, with 9 bases in the middle. Looked up from germline, CDR1 is SSHAT and CDR2 is FNYEAQ (reference sequence). CDR3 coding DNA: TGTGCCAGCAGCGTACAGACGAATGAAAAACTGTTTTTT. It is translated as CASSVQTNEKLFF.

The rearrangement links TRBV10-2 to TRBJ2-3; D possibly uses TRBD1 or TRBD2 (5 bases each). V lost 11 bases and J lost 1, with 13 bases in between. Germline V gives CDR1 WSHSY, CDR2 SAAADI. This CDR3 contains 13 residues. The CDR3 DNA reads as TGCGCCTCTAGAGGGGCTGGCACAGATACGCAGTATTTT. It encodes CASRGAGTDTQYF.

The table lists this clonotype with a count of one. The chain combines TRBV9 with TRBJ1-2; 8 positions agree with TRBD1. Trimming at V came to 3 bases and at J to 3 bases, leaving 4 bases not matched to a gene. Germline CDR1 and CDR2: SGDLS and YYNGEE. This CDR3 has 14 amino acids. CDR3 in amino acids: CASSGTGPDYGYTF. CDR3 in DNA: TGTGCCAGCAGCGGGACAGGGCCCGACTATGGCTACACCTTC.

This sequence joins TRBV7-2 and TRBJ2-5, with D possibly matching TRBD2 (6 bases). Trimming stripped 5 bases from V and 13 bases from J, with 17 bases between. In germline, CDR1 is SGHTA, CDR2 FQGNSA. This CDR3 comprises 12 residues. The CDR3 sequence: CASSQPGLGMYF. The CDR3 coding sequence is TGTGCCAGCAGCCAACCGGGACTGGGTATGTACTTC.

This sequence joins TRBV29-1 and TRBJ2-5; D is possibly TRBD1 (7 bases). V lost 3 bases and J lost 5, with 13 bases in between. The CDR3 has 13 amino acids. CDR1 and CDR2 (germline): SQVTM, ANQGSEA. Here the CDR3 reads CSVEPQGRETQYF. The CDR3 DNA is TGCAGCGTTGAGCCACAGGGGAGGGAGACCCAGTACTTC.

In DNA form, the CDR3 reads TGTGCCAGCAGTTTAGGGCAGGGTTTGGAGACCCAGTACTTC. This sequence encodes CASSLGQGLETQYF. V is TRBV12-3 or TRBV12-4 and J is TRBJ2-5; D is possibly TRBD1 (5 bases). The V gene lost 1 base and the J gene lost 5 bases, with 11 bases spanning the gap. The CDR3 extends over 14 amino acids.

CDR3 amino acids: CASSRRGVGVNEQYF. The CDR3 DNA follows: TGTGCCAGCAGCCGCCGGGGAGTGGGAGTTAACGAGCAGTACTTC. V gene TRBV14 combines with J gene TRBJ2-7; perhaps TRBD2 as D (5 bases). Trimming took 4 bases from V and 5 from J, leaving 18 bases between them. Germline V gene sequence: CDR1 SGHDN, CDR2 FVKESK. The CDR3 totals 15 residues.

This clonotype showed up just a few times. V is TRBV20-1 and J is TRBJ2-5, with D possibly being TRBD1 (5 bases). Trimming left V 3 bases short and J 3 bases short, with 11 bases between. CDR1 and CDR2 (germline): DFQATT, SNEGSKA (reference sequence). The CDR3 sequence is 13 residues long. The CDR3: CSASDPREETQYF. The CDR3 DNA follows: TGCAGTGCTAGTGATCCCAGGGAAGAGACCCAGTACTTC.

This clonotype has only a few counts. The chain links TRBV7-9 to TRBJ2-5; 10 positions agree with TRBD2. With V trimmed by 4 bases and J by 4 bases, 9 bases remained unmatched. CDR3 length: 16 residues. CDR1 is SEHNR, CDR2 FQNEAQ, per germline (reference sequence). This CDR3 reads CASSYPSSGGRETQYF. The CDR3 DNA sequence: TGTGCCAGCAGCTACCCTTCTAGCGGGGGTCGAGAGACCCAGTACTTC.